This TCR beta chain was identified in a study of HIV-infected patients and healthy controls. Study outcomes and limitations: A major limitation was that merely sixteen HIV-infected individuals were processed. Healthy controls carried many MAIT alpha-chain CDR3s, while HIV+ repertoires had few. Significant mean usage differences between HIV-infected patients and controls involved eight alpha and eight beta V genes. Compared with healthy controls, HIV-infected patients showed less CDR3 sharing between individuals.

This clonotype was detected many times. Antigen: not known. All unsorted peripheral T cells were captured because whole blood was used without fractionation. Reverse transcription used about 500 ng RNA and constant-region primers for alpha and beta. Alpha and beta chain libraries were made separately by chain-specific third strand synthesis with multiplexing indices. TCRdb re-analysed the 5' RACE reads in MiXCR, keeping a single row per CDR3 protein. This sample has 15,000 to 20,000 distinct CDR3 sequences, with approximately 5% found just once. Germline V gives CDR1 DFQATT, CDR2 SNEGSKA (reference sequence). V trimming: 6 bases; J trimming: 7 bases; junction bases outside the gene matches: 11. The CDR3 is made up of 14 amino acids.

The sample taken for sequencing was blood. The rearrangement links TRBV20-1 to TRBJ2-7; TRBD2 matches at 11 bases. This TCR was recovered from an adult in good health. CDR3 in amino acids: CSAPLAGDPLEQYF. CDR3 bases: TGCAGTGCGCCACTAGCGGGGGACCCTTTAGAGCAGTACTTC.